This record concerns one TCR beta chain sequence. Its antigen is still unknown. The data are from a study of blood T cells in healthy people across ages. Notes on the study in general: Not knowing donor CMV status may have confounded expanded clonotype changes. Roughly linear age-related decline in beta diversity appeared, significant by age approximately 41.

The V gene end was trimmed by 1 base and the J gene end by 7 bases; junction bases not matched to a gene: 6. Germline V gives CDR1 SGHTA, CDR2 FQGTGA. The CDR3 contains 15 residues. A J-beta primer mix and a sample-barcoded 5' primer were used in a second PCR of roughly 6 to 12 cycles. MiXCR, run by TCRdb on the 5' RACE reads, gives a single entry per CDR3 protein. The sample has approximately 780,000 distinct CDR3 sequences, around 24% seen once. The same specimen was also included in a second study, on T cells of mothers and their children.

The sample taken for sequencing was blood. V and J are TRBV7-3 and TRBJ2-1; 8 bases agree with TRBD2. The source is a boy younger than 18 in good health. CDR3 in DNA: TGTGCCAGCAGCTTAATGGCGGGGGGTAAGAATGAGCAGTTCTTC. Translation gives CASSLMAGGKNEQFF.